This entry lists 8 T cell receptor beta chains sequenced from one sample in a study of identical twins. TCRdb re-derived calls from the 5' RACE reads in MiXCR, one entry per CDR3 protein. The data contain fewer than 500,000 distinct CDR3 sequences, roughly 26% of them singletons. Another study also made use of these data, one on T cells expressing NK-cell markers.

The sample consisted of CD4+ T cells sorted from blood. The source is a woman younger than 35 in good health.

This clonotype was observed a handful of times. The rearrangement links TRBV24-1 to TRBJ2-4; D is undetermined. Per germline, CDR1 KGHDR and CDR2 SFDVKD. Trimming took 4 bases from V and 7 from J, leaving 7 bases between them. CDR3 size: 12 residues. CDR3 protein: CATSDHRNIQYF. As DNA, the CDR3 is TGTGCCACCAGTGACCATAGGAACATTCAGTACTTC.

The chain uses TRBV5-1 and TRBJ2-3; TRBD2 is a possible D gene (5 bases). This CDR3 region has 14 residues. V lost 4 bases, J lost 5 bases, and 14 bases lay in between. CDR1 is SGHRS and CDR2 is YFSETQ in the germline V gene. The DNA of the CDR3 is TGCGCCAGCAGCCCAGGACTCGACTTAGATACGCAGTATTTT. Its translation: CASSPGLDLDTQYF. The full variable domain, its missing parts supplied by reference TRBV5-1 and TRBJ2-3, is KAGVTQTPRYLIKTRGQQVTLSCSPISGHRSVSWYQQTPGQGLQFLFEYFSETQRNKGNFPGRFSGRQFSNSRSEMNVSTLELGDSALYLCASSPGLDLDTQYFGPGTRLTVL.

The chain has TRBV5-4 and TRBJ2-5; 16 bases align to TRBD2. CDR1 is SGHNT, CDR2 YYREEE, per germline (reference sequence). The CDR3 spans 16 residues. With 4 bases clipped from V and 3 bases from J, the junction kept 3 bases outside the gene matches. The CDR3 DNA sequence: TGTGCCAGCAGCCCTGGGACTAGCGGGAGGGAAGAGACCCAGTACTTC. Protein sequence: CASSPGTSGREETQYF.

V and J are TRBV10-3 and TRBJ1-5; tentatively, D is TRBD1 (5 bases). The CDR3 consists of 13 residues. V shed 4 bases and J shed 6 bases, with 10 bases lying between them. Germline CDR1 is ENHRY and CDR2 is SYGVKD. The CDR3 nucleotides are TGTGCCATCAGTGGGGGGGGACCTCAGCCCCAGCATTTT. It is translated as CAISGGGPQPQHF.

The chain uses TRBV2 and TRBJ1-3; D is unresolved. Trimming stripped 1 base from V and 3 bases from J, with 10 bases between. CDR3 length equals 15 residues. Germline assignment: CDR1 SNHLY and CDR2 FYNNEI. The CDR3 sequence: CASSEDPVGGNTIYF. Here the CDR3 DNA reads TGTGCCAGCAGTGAAGACCCAGTGGGTGGAAACACCATATATTTT.

This CDR3 reads CAISEGDTLFNQPQHF. In DNA, the CDR3 is TGTGCCATCAGTGAAGGGGACACCCTCTTCAATCAGCCCCAGCATTTT. The chain has TRBV10-3 and TRBJ1-5, with D maybe TRBD1 (6 bases). The CDR3 runs 16 residues. Per the germline V gene, CDR1 is ENHRY and CDR2 is SYGVKD. V shed 3 bases and J shed 3 bases, with 15 bases lying between them.

This clonotype was seen more than once but under ten times. V gene TRBV6-2 or TRBV6-3 combines with J gene TRBJ2-1; 8 positions agree with TRBD1. CDR1 and CDR2 from the germline V gene are MNHEY and SVGEGT. The V gene end was trimmed by 3 bases and the J gene end by 9 bases; junction bases not matched to a gene: 10. The CDR3 spans 15 residues. CDR3 loop: CASSYAGTGRGEQFF. The CDR3, as DNA: TGTGCCAGCAGTTATGCCGGGACAGGAAGGGGTGAGCAGTTCTTC.

The V and J genes are TRBV7-9 and TRBJ2-3; TRBD2 might be the D (7 bases). The V gene lost 5 bases and the J gene lost 2 bases, with 14 bases spanning the gap. The CDR3 has 15 residues. Looked up from germline, CDR1 is SEHNR and CDR2 is FQNEAQ (reference sequence). The CDR3 sequence: CASSPAGAYTDTQYF. As DNA, the CDR3 is TGTGCCAGCAGCCCTGCGGGGGCCTACACAGATACGCAGTATTTT.